This is a list of T cell receptor beta chains from one sample in a study of blood T cell repertoires in COVID-19. Sequenced by immunoSEQ multiplex PCR; TCRdb stores in-frame clones only, minus some. Of over 70,000 clones in the sample, roughly 71% were seen once. Input material: peripheral blood. These receptors were obtained from a woman older than 75 with acute or convalescent COVID-19. Both conserved end residues are trimmed from each CDR3.

v_gene: TRBV7-9
CDR3aa: ASSFRASGSQHEQF

v_gene: TRBV28
CDR3aa: ASSFRQGPHIQANYGYT

v_gene: TRBV6-5
CDR3aa: ASSKMDSLNTEAF

v_gene: TRBV24-1
CDR3aa: ATGTQGASSTGELF

v_gene: TRBV27
CDR3aa: ASSRWTASGPEAF

v_gene: TRBV15
CDR3aa: ATSRGGQGRNEQF

v_gene: TRBV11-1
CDR3aa: ASSLVQGALDNEQF

v_gene: TRBV5-1
CDR3aa: ASSPGEPGNTIY

v_gene: TRBV7-2
CDR3aa: ASSNYSSYEQY

v_gene: TRBV4-2
CDR3aa: ASSQAGTSGSYEQY

v_gene: TRBV27
CDR3aa: ASSYGTSGAYEQY

v_gene: TRBV7-2
CDR3aa: ASTPLRNTEAF

v_gene: TRBV6-5
CDR3aa: ASSYSGRGNSPLH

v_gene: TRBV10-3
CDR3aa: AISDERSGNTIY

v_gene: TRBV6-4
CDR3aa: ASSEEETANTGELF

v_gene: TRBV29-1
CDR3aa: SVQAANYGYT

v_gene: TRBV7-9
CDR3aa: ASSAGVYSNQPQH

v_gene: TRBV11-2
CDR3aa: ASSTSGPTSNYGYT

v_gene: TRBV10-3
CDR3aa: AISPQGSSNEQF

v_gene: TRBV27
CDR3aa: ASSYKRGLLTGELF

v_gene: TRBV5-1
CDR3aa: ASSASGYNEKLF

v_gene: TRBV7-2
CDR3aa: ASSFYVTGTGSPLH

v_gene: TRBV7-8
CDR3aa: ASRRTGYHTEAF

v_gene: TRBV19
CDR3aa: ASNPGQGATEAF

v_gene: TRBV6-5
CDR3aa: ASSRQGYGELF

v_gene: TRBV5-5
CDR3aa: ASSLLGGENEKLF

v_gene: TRBV2
CDR3aa: ASRGGTGSEKLF

v_gene: TRBV9
CDR3aa: ASSVGADHEQY

v_gene: TRBV18
CDR3aa: ASSLPERTAYGYT

v_gene: TRBV7-8
CDR3aa: ASSRGLATDTQY

v_gene: TRBV5-4
CDR3aa: ASSLSPGASGNTIY

v_gene: TRBV4-1
CDR3aa: AGPAGTGLNYGYT

v_gene: TRBV20-1
CDR3aa: SASDAGGRGNTEAF

v_gene: TRBV5-4
CDR3aa: ASSLAVAGGTDTQY

v_gene: TRBV4-1
CDR3aa: ASSREGEQY

v_gene: TRBV6-1
CDR3aa: ASSRGQGAEQPQH

v_gene: TRBV6-6
CDR3aa: ASSNREGRGGYT

v_gene: TRBV18
CDR3aa: ASSSGQGDEKLF

v_gene: TRBV5-1
CDR3aa: ASSLEAGSSYEQY

v_gene: TRBV10-3
CDR3aa: AISQTSGGQETQY

v_gene: TRBV28
CDR3aa: ASSTFYGYT

v_gene: TRBV5-6
CDR3aa: ASSVQGASLRKF